The rows below give T cell receptor beta chains drawn from one sample of a study of blood T cell repertoires in COVID-19. Some clones are missing from TCRdb's copy, which holds only in-frame ones; the method was immunoSEQ multiplex PCR. Of roughly 90,000 clones listed, roughly 80% are singletons. Material: peripheral blood. These receptors all stem from a woman at least 80 years old with active or convalescent COVID-19. CDR3s include the opening cysteine and the closing phenylalanine or tryptophan. Each record gives: clone size, V gene, CDR3 protein. The size of a clone is reported for some rows only, either as once, few or many, or as a class for expanded clones.

NA | TRBV7-2 | CASSPRRDSSSYEQYF
NA | TRBV7-2 | CASSLVGATVDYGYTF
NA | TRBV6-5 | CASSSPTGLGGFEQYF
NA | TRBV7-6 | CASSFRVNEKLFF
once | TRBV5-8 | CASSRRLNTEAFF
NA | TRBV6-5 | CASSLDRANQPQHF
NA | TRBV19 | CASRASSGGRTDTQYF
NA | TRBV19 | CASSGSGTAQETQYF
NA | TRBV19 | CASSILGNEGGQPQHF
NA | TRBV6-2/TRBV6-3 | CASSRQNYGYTF
few | TRBV27 | CASSLLGQGRGNEQFF
NA | TRBV7-2 | CASSLVMAGSGNTIYF
NA | TRBV4-3 | CASSQGDRGHTGELFF
NA | TRBV19 | CASRTDRFENTEAFF
NA | TRBV5-1 | CASRAFLSDGNTIYF
few | TRBV4-1 | CASSPERGRASDTGELFF
NA | TRBV10-3 | CAIHQGAGEQFF
NA | TRBV4-2 | CASNTVPAGPDTQYF
NA | TRBV19 | CASRVYQGANNEQFF
NA | TRBV4-1 | CASSHGLAYEQYF
NA | TRBV6-5 | CASSSGLAGTGELFF
NA | TRBV28 | CASRGETGSYEQYF
NA | TRBV7-8 | CASSPPLLQGASEQYF
few | TRBV9 | CASRDTGTGDYGYTF
once | TRBV4-1 | CASSQDLGGLGETQYF
NA | TRBV3-1/TRBV3-2 | CASSPSGADNQPQHF
NA | TRBV5-1 | CASSPTGTGDPKQYF
few | TRBV24-1 | CASKGQANSPLHF
NA | TRBV11-2 | CASSLGRYQPQHF
NA | TRBV10-3 | CAISATTGQGIYEQYF
NA | TRBV7-9 | CASSLRGTQETQYF
NA | TRBV12-3/TRBV12-4 | CASSAGTGEAFF
NA | TRBV5-1 | CASSLMGAGTEAFF
NA | TRBV3-1/TRBV3-2 | CASSRHSSGASYEQYF
NA | TRBV27 | CASGITPGTSGTEQFF
few | TRBV5-4 | CASSRPTGGPGELFF
NA | TRBV5-1 | CASSLDTGVGEQFF